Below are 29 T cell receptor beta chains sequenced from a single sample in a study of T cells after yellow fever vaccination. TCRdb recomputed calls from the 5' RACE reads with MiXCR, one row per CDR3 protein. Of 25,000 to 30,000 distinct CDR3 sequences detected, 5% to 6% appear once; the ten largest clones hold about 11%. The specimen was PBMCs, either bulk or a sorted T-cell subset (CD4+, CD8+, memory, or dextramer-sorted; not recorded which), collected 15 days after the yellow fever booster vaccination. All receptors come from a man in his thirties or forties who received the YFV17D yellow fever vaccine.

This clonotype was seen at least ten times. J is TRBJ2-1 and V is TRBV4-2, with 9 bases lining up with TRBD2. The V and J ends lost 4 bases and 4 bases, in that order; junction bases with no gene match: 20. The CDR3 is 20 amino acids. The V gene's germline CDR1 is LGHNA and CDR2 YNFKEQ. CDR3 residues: CASSRRGREVAGGIYNEQFF. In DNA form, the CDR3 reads TGTGCCAGCAGCCGGAGGGGTAGGGAGGTGGCGGGAGGGATTTACAATGAGCAGTTCTTC.

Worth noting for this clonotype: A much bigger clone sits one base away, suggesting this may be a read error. The CDR3 is CGSSSGLADGELFF. The DNA for the CDR3 is TGTGGCAGCAGTAGTGGACTAGCGGACGGGGAGCTGTTTTTT. This chain uses TRBV2 with TRBJ2-2, with TRBD2 matching over 10 bases. The CDR3 sequence is 14 residues long. Germline CDR1 SNHLY, CDR2 FYNNEI.

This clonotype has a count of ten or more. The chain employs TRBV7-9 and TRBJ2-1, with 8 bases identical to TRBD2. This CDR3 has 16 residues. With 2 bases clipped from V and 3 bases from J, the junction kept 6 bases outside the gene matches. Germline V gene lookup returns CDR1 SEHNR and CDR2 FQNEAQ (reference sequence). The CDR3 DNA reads TGTGCCAGCAGCTTAAAAGCGGGAGAGGGCTACAATGAGCAGTTCTTC. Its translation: CASSLKAGEGYNEQFF.

CDR3 amino acids: CSAHSPRGSHNEQFF. CDR3 nucleotides: TGCAGTGCTCACTCCCCCAGGGGGTCCCACAATGAGCAGTTCTTC. J is TRBJ2-1 and V is TRBV20-1; 7 bases are shared with TRBD1. J gave up 5 bases and V 5 bases, and 12 bases lay outside the gene matches. The CDR3 spans 15 residues. Germline CDR1 DFQATT, CDR2 SNEGSKA (reference sequence).

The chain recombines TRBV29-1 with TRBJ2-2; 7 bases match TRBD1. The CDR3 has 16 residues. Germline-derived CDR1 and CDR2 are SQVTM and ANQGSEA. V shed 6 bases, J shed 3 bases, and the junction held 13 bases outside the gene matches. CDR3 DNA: TGCAGCGTGGCGACAGGGTTTTCAGAGCACACCGGGGAGCTGTTTTTT. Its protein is CSVATGFSEHTGELFF.

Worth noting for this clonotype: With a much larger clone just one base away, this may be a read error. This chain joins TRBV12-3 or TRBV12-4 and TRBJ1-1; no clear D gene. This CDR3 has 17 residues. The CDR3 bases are TGTGCCAACAGTCCACTAAGACGGCTCCGCCCGGGGACTGAAGCTTTCTTT. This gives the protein CANSPLRRLRPGTEAFF.

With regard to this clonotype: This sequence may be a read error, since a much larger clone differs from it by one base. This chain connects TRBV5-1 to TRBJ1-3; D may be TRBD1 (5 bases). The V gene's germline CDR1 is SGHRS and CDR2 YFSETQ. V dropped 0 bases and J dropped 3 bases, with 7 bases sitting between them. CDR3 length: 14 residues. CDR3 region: CASSLEGNGNTIYF. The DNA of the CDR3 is TGCGCCAGCAGCTTGGAGGGGAATGGAAACACCATATATTTT.

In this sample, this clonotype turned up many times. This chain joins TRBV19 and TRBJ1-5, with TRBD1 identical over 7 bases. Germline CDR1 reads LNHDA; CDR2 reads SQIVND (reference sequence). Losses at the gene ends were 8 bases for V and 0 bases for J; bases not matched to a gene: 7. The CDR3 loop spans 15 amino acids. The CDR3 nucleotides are TGTGCCAGTCTTGGGACAGCTCGTAGCAATCAGCCCCAGCATTTT. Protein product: CASLGTARSNQPQHF.

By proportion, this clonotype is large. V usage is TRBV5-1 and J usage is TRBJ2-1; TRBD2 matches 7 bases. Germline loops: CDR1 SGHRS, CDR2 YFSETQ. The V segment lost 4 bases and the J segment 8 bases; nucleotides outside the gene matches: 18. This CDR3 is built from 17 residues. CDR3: CASSLETSSYLRDEQFF. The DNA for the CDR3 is TGCGCCAGCAGCCTAGAGACTAGCTCATATCTTAGGGATGAGCAGTTCTTC.

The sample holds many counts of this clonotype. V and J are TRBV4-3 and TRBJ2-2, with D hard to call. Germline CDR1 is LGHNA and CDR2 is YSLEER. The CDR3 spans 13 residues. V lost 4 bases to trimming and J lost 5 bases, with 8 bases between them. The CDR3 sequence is CASSLPETGELFF. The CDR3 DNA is TGCGCCAGCAGCCTCCCCGAGACCGGGGAGCTGTTTTTT.

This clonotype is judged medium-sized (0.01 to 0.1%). The chain's CDR3 is CSAISPGTSGRTDTQYF. CDR3 nucleotide sequence: TGCAGTGCCATTTCCCCCGGGACTAGCGGGAGGACAGATACGCAGTATTTT. The chain joins TRBV20-1 to TRBJ2-3, with 15 bases that match TRBD2. The CDR3 is 17 residues long. The ends lost 6 bases at V and 3 bases at J; junction bases unmatched: 10. Germline CDR1 and CDR2: DFQATT and SNEGSKA (reference sequence).

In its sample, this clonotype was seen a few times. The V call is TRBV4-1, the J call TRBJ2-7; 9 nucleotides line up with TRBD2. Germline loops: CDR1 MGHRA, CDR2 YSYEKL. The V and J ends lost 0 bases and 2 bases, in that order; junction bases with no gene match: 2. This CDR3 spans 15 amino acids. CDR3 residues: CASSQEPSGAYEQYF. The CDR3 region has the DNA TGCGCCAGCAGCCAAGAACCTAGCGGGGCCTACGAGCAGTACTTC.

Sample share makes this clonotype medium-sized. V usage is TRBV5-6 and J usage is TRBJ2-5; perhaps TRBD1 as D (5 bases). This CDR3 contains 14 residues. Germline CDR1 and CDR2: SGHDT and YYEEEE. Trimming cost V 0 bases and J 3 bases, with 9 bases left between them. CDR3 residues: CASSLEGQKETQYF. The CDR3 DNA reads TGTGCCAGCAGCTTGGAGGGGCAGAAAGAGACCCAGTACTTC.

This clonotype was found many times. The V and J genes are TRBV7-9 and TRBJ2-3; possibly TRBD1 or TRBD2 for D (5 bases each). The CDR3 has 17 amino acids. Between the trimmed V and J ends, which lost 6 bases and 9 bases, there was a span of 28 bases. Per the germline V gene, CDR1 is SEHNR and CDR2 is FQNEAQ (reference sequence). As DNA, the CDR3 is TGTGCCAGCAGAAAGCTTCCCACCCGAAGAGCCGGGACGACGCAGTATTTT. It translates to CASRKLPTRRAGTTQYF.

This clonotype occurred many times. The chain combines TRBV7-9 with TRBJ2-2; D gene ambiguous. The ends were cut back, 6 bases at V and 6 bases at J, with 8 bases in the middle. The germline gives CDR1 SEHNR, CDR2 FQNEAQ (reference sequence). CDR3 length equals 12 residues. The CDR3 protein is CASSTKSGELFF. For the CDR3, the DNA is TGTGCCAGCAGTACCAAGTCCGGGGAGCTGTTTTTT.

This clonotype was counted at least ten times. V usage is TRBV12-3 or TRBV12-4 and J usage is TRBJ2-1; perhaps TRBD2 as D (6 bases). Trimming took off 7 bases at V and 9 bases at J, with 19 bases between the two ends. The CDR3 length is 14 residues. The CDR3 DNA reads TGTGCCAGCAACTCCGGACTTGCGGGAAGTGAGCAGTTCTTC. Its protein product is CASNSGLAGSEQFF.

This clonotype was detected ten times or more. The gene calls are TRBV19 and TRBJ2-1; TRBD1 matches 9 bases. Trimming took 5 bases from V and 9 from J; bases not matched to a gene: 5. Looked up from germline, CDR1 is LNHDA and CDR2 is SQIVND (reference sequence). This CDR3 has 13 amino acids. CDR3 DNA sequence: TGTGCCAGTAGTTTACAGGGGGCACGTGAGCAGTTCTTC. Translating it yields CASSLQGAREQFF.

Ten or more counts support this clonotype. CDR3 region: CASTSSAQETQYF. The CDR3 bases are TGTGCCAGCACCTCTAGCGCCCAAGAGACCCAGTACTTC. The J gene is TRBJ2-5, the V gene TRBV27, with TRBD2 as a possible D gene (6 bases). Trimming shortened V by 7 bases and J by 1 base, and 10 bases separated the two germline ends. The CDR3 covers 13 residues. Germline lookup yields CDR1 MNHEY and CDR2 SMNVEV (reference sequence).

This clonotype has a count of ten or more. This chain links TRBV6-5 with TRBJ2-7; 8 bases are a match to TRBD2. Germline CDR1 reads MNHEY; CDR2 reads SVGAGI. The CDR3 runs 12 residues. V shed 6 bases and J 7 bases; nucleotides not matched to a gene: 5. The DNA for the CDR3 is TGTGCCAGCAGAGCGGGAGCTGGAGAGCAGTACTTC. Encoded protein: CASRAGAGEQYF.

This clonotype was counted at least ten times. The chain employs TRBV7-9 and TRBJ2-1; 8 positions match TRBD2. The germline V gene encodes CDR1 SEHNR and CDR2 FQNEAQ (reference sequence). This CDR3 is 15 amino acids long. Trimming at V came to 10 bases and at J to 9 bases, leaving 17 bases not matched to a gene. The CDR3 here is CATSTSDLEVGEQFF. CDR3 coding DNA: TGTGCCACCTCGACTAGCGACCTCGAAGTGGGTGAGCAGTTCTTC.

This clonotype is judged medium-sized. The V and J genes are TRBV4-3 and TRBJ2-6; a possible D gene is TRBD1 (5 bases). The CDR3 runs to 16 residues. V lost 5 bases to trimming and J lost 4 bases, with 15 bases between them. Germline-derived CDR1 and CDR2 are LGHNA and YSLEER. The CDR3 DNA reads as TGCGCCAGCAGCGGTTCAGCAGGGTCCGGGGCCAACGTCCTGACTTTC. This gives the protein CASSGSAGSGANVLTF.

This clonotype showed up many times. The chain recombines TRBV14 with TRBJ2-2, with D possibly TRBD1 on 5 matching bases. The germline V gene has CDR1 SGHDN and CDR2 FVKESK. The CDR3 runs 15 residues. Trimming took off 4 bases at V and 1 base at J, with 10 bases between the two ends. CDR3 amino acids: CASSPQALNTGELFF. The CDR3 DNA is TGTGCCAGCAGCCCACAGGCGCTGAACACCGGGGAGCTGTTTTTT.

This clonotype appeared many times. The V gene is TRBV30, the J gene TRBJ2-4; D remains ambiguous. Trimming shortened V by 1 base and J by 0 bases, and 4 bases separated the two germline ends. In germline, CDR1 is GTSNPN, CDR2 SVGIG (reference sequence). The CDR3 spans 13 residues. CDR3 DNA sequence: TGTGCCTGGAGTGGGGTAGCCAAAAACATTCAGTACTTC. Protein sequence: CAWSGVAKNIQYF. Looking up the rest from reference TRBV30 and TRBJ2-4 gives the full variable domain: SQTIHQWPATLVQPVGSPLSLECTVEGTSNPNLYWYRQAAGRGLQLLFYSVGIGQISSEVPQNLSASRPQDRQFILSSKKLLLSDSGFYLCAWSGVAKNIQYFGAGTRLSVL.

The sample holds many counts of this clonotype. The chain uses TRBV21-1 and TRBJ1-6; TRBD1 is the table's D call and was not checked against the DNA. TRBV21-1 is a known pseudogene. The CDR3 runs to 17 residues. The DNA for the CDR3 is TGTGCCAGCAGCAAAAAGGGGCCGGGATTCCAAAATTCACCCCTCCACTTT. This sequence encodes CASSKKGPGFQNSPLHF.

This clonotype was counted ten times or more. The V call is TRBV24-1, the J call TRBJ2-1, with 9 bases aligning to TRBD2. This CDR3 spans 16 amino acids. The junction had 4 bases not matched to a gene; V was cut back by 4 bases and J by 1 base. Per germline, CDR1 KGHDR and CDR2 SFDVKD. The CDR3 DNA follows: TGTGCCACCAGTGACGCGGGAGGGAAATCCTACAATGAGCAGTTCTTC. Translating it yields CATSDAGGKSYNEQFF.

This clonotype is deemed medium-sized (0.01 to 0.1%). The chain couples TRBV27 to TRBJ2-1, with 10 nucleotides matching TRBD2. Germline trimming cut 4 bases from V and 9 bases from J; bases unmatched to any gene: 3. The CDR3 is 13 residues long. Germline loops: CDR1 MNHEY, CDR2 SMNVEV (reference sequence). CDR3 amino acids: CASSSSGRAEQFF. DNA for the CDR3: TGTGCCAGCAGTTCCAGCGGGAGGGCTGAGCAGTTCTTC.

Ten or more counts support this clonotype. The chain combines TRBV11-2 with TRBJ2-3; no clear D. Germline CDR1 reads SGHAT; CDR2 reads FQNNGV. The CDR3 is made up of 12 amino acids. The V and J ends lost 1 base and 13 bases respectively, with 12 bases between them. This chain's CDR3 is CASSLGLPVKYF. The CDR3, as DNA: TGTGCCAGCAGCTTAGGGCTGCCAGTGAAGTATTTT.

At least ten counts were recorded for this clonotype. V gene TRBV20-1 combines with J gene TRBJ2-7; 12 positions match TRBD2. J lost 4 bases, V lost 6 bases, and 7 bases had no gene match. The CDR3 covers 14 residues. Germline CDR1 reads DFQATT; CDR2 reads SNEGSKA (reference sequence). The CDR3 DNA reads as TGCAGTGCCCGACTAGCGGGAGTGGGGTACGAGCAGTACTTC. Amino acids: CSARLAGVGYEQYF.

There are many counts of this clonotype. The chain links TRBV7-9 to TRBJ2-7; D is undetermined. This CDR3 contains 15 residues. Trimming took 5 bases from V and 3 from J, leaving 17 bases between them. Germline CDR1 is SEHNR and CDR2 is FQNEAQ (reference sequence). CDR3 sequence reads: CASSAWLGGDYEQYF. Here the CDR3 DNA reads TGTGCCAGCAGCGCTTGGCTAGGTGGGGACTACGAGCAGTACTTC.